This TCR beta chain was observed in a study of blood T cells in healthy people across ages. Of note for this clonotype: Its antigen remains unidentified.

Germline V gene data show CDR1 as DFQATT and CDR2 as SNEGSKA (reference sequence). V shed 0 bases and J shed 10 bases, with 19 bases lying between them. The CDR3 loop spans 15 amino acids. A second PCR of about 7 to 12 cycles used a sample-barcoded 5' primer and a J-beta primer mix. TCRdb redid the calling of the 5' RACE reads with MiXCR, one entry per CDR3 protein. This table holds about 1.1 million distinct CDR3 sequences, less than 45% found once. Notes on the study in general: Observed TCR beta diversity per million T cells went down as age went up. This fall followed a roughly linear course with age. Estimated diversity across one million T cells was deemed an underestimate.

Each donor gave ten milliliters of peripheral blood. This clonotype was sampled from a man aged 18-30 years in good health. V and J are TRBV20-1 and TRBJ2-1; D unresolved. The sequenced sample was blood. The CDR3: CSARDGQDPFGEQFF. CDR3 sequence (DNA): TGCAGTGCTAGAGATGGCCAGGACCCATTTGGGGAGCAGTTCTTC.